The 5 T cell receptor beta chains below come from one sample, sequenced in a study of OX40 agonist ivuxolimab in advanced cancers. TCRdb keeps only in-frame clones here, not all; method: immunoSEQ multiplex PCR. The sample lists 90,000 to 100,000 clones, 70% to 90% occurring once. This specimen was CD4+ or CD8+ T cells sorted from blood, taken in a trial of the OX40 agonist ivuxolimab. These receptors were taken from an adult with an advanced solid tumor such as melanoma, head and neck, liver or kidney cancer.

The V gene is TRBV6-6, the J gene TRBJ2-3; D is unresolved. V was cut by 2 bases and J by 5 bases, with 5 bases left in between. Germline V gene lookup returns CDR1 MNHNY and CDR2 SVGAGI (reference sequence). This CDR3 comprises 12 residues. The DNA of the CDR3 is TGTGCCAGCAGTTACATGGGAGATACGCAGTATTTT. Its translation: CASSYMGDTQYF.

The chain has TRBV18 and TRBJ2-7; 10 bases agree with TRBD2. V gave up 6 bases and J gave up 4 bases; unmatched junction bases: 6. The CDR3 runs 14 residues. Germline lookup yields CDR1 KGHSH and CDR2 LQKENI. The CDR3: CASSNGLAEYEQYF. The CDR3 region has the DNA TGTGCCAGCTCCAACGGACTAGCGGAATACGAGCAGTACTTC. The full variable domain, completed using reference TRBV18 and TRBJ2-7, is NAGVMQNPRHLVRRRGQEARLRCSPMKGHSHVYWYRQLPEEGLKFMVYLQKENIIDESGMPKERFSAEFPKEGPSILRIQQVVRGDSAAYFCASSNGLAEYEQYFGPGTRLTVT.

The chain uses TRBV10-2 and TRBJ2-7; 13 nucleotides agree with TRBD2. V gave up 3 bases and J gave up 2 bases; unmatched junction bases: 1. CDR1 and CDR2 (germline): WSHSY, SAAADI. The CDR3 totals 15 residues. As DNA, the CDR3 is TGCGCCAGCAGTGATGGGACTAGCGGGGCCTACGAGCAGTACTTC. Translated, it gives CASSDGTSGAYEQYF.

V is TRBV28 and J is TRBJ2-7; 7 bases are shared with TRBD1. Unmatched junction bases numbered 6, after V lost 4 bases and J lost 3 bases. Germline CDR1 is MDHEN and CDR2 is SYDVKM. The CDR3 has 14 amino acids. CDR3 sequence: CASSSGQVFYEQYF. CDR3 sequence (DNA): TGTGCCAGCAGTTCCGGACAGGTTTTCTACGAGCAGTACTTC.

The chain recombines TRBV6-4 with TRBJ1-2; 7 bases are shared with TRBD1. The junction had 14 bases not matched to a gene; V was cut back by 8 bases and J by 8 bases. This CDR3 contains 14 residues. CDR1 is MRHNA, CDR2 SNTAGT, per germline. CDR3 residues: CASSLDEGAGGYTF. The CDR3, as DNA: TGTGCCAGCTCCCTAGACGAGGGGGCAGGAGGCTACACCTTC.